The 27 T cell receptor beta chains in this list originate from one sample, sequenced in a study of cytomegalovirus exposure and HLA in healthy donors. The PCR had 60 Vbeta and 13 Jbeta primers. The method was immunoSEQ multiplex PCR; TCRdb's version includes in-frame clones alone and lacks a portion of them. Of 50,000 to 70,000 clones detected, 83% appear once; the ten largest clones hold 1.5% to 2%. Sequenced input: PBMCs. These receptors were collected from a human donor in good health.

The chain couples TRBV11-2 to TRBJ2-1, with D perhaps TRBD2 (6 bases). Looked up from germline, CDR1 is SGHAT and CDR2 is FQNNGV. The V and J ends lost 1 base and 2 bases respectively, with 9 bases between them. The CDR3 sequence is 15 residues long. Written as DNA, the CDR3 is TGTGCCAGCAGCTTAGTTAGCGGAGCCTACAATGAGCAGTTCTTC. Amino acids: CASSLVSGAYNEQFF.

This clone showed up just a few times. The chain couples TRBV30 to TRBJ2-1; D unresolved. The CDR3 covers 16 residues. Trimming took 6 bases from V and 2 from J, leaving 20 bases between them. Germline CDR1 GTSNPN, CDR2 SVGIG (reference sequence). The CDR3 sequence: CACRALLAPPYNEQFF. The CDR3 nucleotides are TGTGCCTGCAGAGCTTTGTTAGCTCCCCCCTACAATGAGCAGTTCTTC.

This clone has more than one count but fewer than ten. The rearrangement links TRBV4-2 to TRBJ2-3; D is undetermined. The germline V gene encodes CDR1 LGHNA and CDR2 YNFKEQ. V dropped 0 bases and J dropped 1 base, with 11 bases sitting between them. The CDR3 extends over 16 amino acids. The CDR3 is CASSQDWSRGTDTQYF. CDR3 bases: TGTGCCAGCAGCCAAGATTGGTCTCGGGGCACAGATACGCAGTATTTT.

This CDR3 is CASSLNRMNTEAFF. CDR3 DNA: TGTGCCAGCAGCTTGAACAGAATGAACACTGAAGCTTTCTTT. J is TRBJ1-1 and V is TRBV7-3; D gene unclear. CDR3 size: 14 residues. Deletions cut 3 bases from V and 0 bases from J, with 8 bases between. CDR1 and CDR2 from the germline V gene are SGHTA and FQGTGA.

J is TRBJ2-3 and V is TRBV28; D remains unclear. Germline V CDR1 and CDR2: MDHEN, SYDVKM. The CDR3 is made up of 12 amino acids. Trimming left V 3 bases short and J 6 bases short, with 7 bases between. The CDR3 loop reads CASSLAADTQYF. DNA for the CDR3: TGTGCCAGCAGTTTGGCGGCCGATACGCAGTATTTT.

The CDR3 DNA is TGTGCCAGCCACCGGGACAGTGGATCGTGGGAGCAGTACTTC. It codes for CASHRDSGSWEQYF. The chain carries TRBV5-8 and TRBJ2-7; TRBD1 matches at 7 bases. V lost 7 bases, J lost 7 bases, and 14 bases stayed unmatched. The CDR3 runs to 14 residues. In germline, CDR1 is SGHTS, CDR2 YDEGEE.

This chain uses TRBV19 with TRBJ1-2, with 8 positions matching TRBD1. V lost 7 bases to trimming and J lost 5 bases; unmatched junction nucleotides: 6. CDR1 and CDR2 from the germline V gene are LNHDA and SQIVND (reference sequence). The CDR3 is made up of 13 amino acids. CDR3 protein: CASKVQGVYGYTF. The CDR3 DNA is TGTGCCAGTAAGGTACAGGGGGTGTATGGCTACACCTTC.

The rearrangement joins TRBV5-1 to TRBJ2-3, with 10 bases fitting TRBD2. Germline V lookup: CDR1 SGHRS, CDR2 YFSETQ. The CDR3 is 14 residues long. J was trimmed by 9 bases and V by 4 bases; bases with no gene match: 8. This CDR3 reads CASSAELAGKTQYF. DNA for the CDR3: TGCGCCAGCAGCGCGGAACTAGCGGGGAAGACGCAGTATTTT.

The gene calls are TRBV14 and TRBJ2-3, with 10 bases lining up with TRBD1. J gave up 0 bases and V 1 base, and 4 bases lay outside the gene matches. The germline V gene encodes CDR1 SGHDN and CDR2 FVKESK. The CDR3 spans 17 residues. In nucleotides, the CDR3 is TGTGCCAGCAGCCAAGGTCTGGGACAGGGGAGCACAGATACGCAGTATTTT. Translating gives CASSQGLGQGSTDTQYF.

The chain uses TRBV2 and TRBJ2-1; D perhaps matches TRBD2 (6 bases). CDR1 and CDR2 (germline): SNHLY, FYNNEI. There are 13 residues in the CDR3. The V and J ends lost 6 bases and 12 bases respectively, with 18 bases between them. CDR3: CASRREDGTGQFF. In DNA form, the CDR3 reads TGTGCCAGCAGAAGGGAGGACGGGACGGGGCAGTTCTTC.

The rearrangement joins TRBV7-2 to TRBJ2-7; TRBD2 matches at 9 bases. With 1 base clipped from V and 3 bases from J, the junction kept 7 bases outside the gene matches. Germline V lookup: CDR1 SGHTA, CDR2 FQGNSA. The CDR3 is 16 residues long. This CDR3 is CASSLDPSGVIYEQYF. The DNA for the CDR3 is TGTGCCAGCAGCTTAGATCCTAGCGGGGTGATCTACGAGCAGTACTTC.

The V call is TRBV10-1, the J call TRBJ2-5, with 7 bases identical to TRBD2. The CDR3 covers 13 residues. J was trimmed by 4 bases and V by 6 bases; bases with no gene match: 5. Germline V gene lookup returns CDR1 WNHNN and CDR2 SYGVQD (reference sequence). CDR3 DNA: TGCGCCAGCAGCCGGGACTACCGAGAGACCCAGTACTTC. Its protein is CASSRDYRETQYF.

V and J are TRBV4-3 and TRBJ1-5, with D unclear. Germline V gives CDR1 LGHNA, CDR2 YSLEER. CDR3 length: 15 residues. Trimming removed 5 bases at V and 0 bases at J, with 11 bases between. The DNA of the CDR3 is TGCGCCAGCAGCGTTAGTACGGTTAGCAATCAGCCCCAGCATTTT. It codes for CASSVSTVSNQPQHF.

The rearrangement uses TRBV6-6 and TRBJ2-7; 8 bases agree with TRBD2. The V gene's germline CDR1 is MNHNY and CDR2 SVGAGI (reference sequence). The CDR3 extends over 15 amino acids. V shed 5 bases, J shed 0 bases, and the junction held 6 bases outside the gene matches. CDR3 protein: CASSITGTSSYEQYF. The CDR3 coding sequence is TGTGCCAGCAGTATAACCGGGACTAGCTCCTACGAGCAGTACTTC.

This chain links TRBV5-1 with TRBJ2-7; D remains ambiguous. V was trimmed by 0 bases and J by 2 bases, leaving 9 bases between them. Germline V gives CDR1 SGHRS, CDR2 YFSETQ. The CDR3 has 14 residues. The CDR3 DNA follows: TGCGCCAGCAGCTTGGACAGATATACCTACGAGCAGTACTTC. This translates into CASSLDRYTYEQYF.

This chain uses TRBV9 with TRBJ2-7, with TRBD1 matching 12 bases. Germline values: CDR1 SGDLS, CDR2 YYNGEE. Trimming cost V 3 bases and J 3 bases; bases outside gene matches: 4. The CDR3 covers 15 residues. CDR3 in amino acids: CASSAGTGGFYEQYF. The CDR3 region has the DNA TGTGCCAGCAGCGCCGGGACAGGGGGCTTCTACGAGCAGTACTTC.

This clone was seen once. The V and J genes are TRBV5-1 and TRBJ2-5, with a weak D call TRBD2 (5 bases). This CDR3 comprises 12 residues. Germline V lookup: CDR1 SGHRS, CDR2 YFSETQ. V lost 5 bases and J 5 bases, leaving 10 bases between the germline ends. CDR3 DNA: TGCGCCAGCAGTCAGAGGGCGGAGACCCAGTACTTC. As protein: CASSQRAETQYF.

In DNA, the CDR3 is TGCGCCAGCAGCCAAGATCACGAGTATGGCTACACCTTC. It encodes CASSQDHEYGYTF. The rearrangement uses TRBV4-3 and TRBJ1-2; D unclear. This CDR3 comprises 13 residues. Germline CDR1 LGHNA, CDR2 YSLEER. V lost 0 bases and J 5 bases, leaving 7 bases between the germline ends.

V is TRBV10-3 and J is TRBJ2-2, with D perhaps TRBD2 (6 bases). V lost 6 bases to trimming and J lost 0 bases, with 17 bases between them. The germline gives CDR1 ENHRY, CDR2 SYGVKD. There are 17 residues in the CDR3. The CDR3 loop reads CAIRGDGGGANTGELFF. CDR3 bases: TGTGCCATCAGGGGGGATGGGGGAGGCGCGAACACCGGGGAGCTGTTTTTT.

The rearrangement joins TRBV11-2 to TRBJ1-2; D gene uncertain. This CDR3 spans 12 amino acids. Deletions cut 5 bases from V and 4 bases from J, with 8 bases between. Germline V gives CDR1 SGHAT, CDR2 FQNNGV. CDR3 sequence: CASSPEGYGYTF. CDR3 nucleotides: TGTGCCAGCAGCCCCGAGGGCTATGGCTACACCTTC.

The V and J genes are TRBV9 and TRBJ2-5; D gene ambiguous. Trimming took off 3 bases at V and 3 bases at J, with 15 bases between the two ends. The germline V gene has CDR1 SGDLS and CDR2 YYNGEE. The CDR3 is 15 amino acids. The CDR3, as DNA: TGTGCCAGCAGCGCCCATGGTGGAGCCGAAGAGACCCAGTACTTC. Translation: CASSAHGGAEETQYF.

The chain couples TRBV6-5 to TRBJ1-2; D not resolved. Germline CDR1 is MNHEY and CDR2 is SVGAGI. The CDR3 contains 11 residues. Trimming left V 7 bases short and J 8 bases short, with 11 bases between. The CDR3 sequence is CASTGLQGYTF. The CDR3 coding sequence is TGTGCCAGCACAGGCTTGCAGGGCTACACCTTC.

This chain connects TRBV7-8 to TRBJ1-2, with no clear D. This CDR3 is 15 amino acids long. With 1 base removed from V and 4 bases from J, the gap between germline ends came to 13 bases. Per the germline V gene, CDR1 is SGHVS and CDR2 is FQNEAQ. This chain's CDR3 is CASSLERLRGYGYTF. CDR3 DNA sequence: TGTGCCAGCAGCTTAGAAAGGCTCCGGGGCTATGGCTACACCTTC.

The V and J genes are TRBV7-9 and TRBJ2-6; 8 bases are shared with TRBD2. This CDR3 comprises 15 residues. Per germline, CDR1 SEHNR and CDR2 FQNEAQ (reference sequence). J lost 4 bases, V lost 5 bases, and 4 bases had no gene match. The CDR3 nucleotides are TGTGCCAGCAGCCGGGAGGGGTCCGGGGCCAACGTCCTGACTTTC. Translation: CASSREGSGANVLTF.

The V and J genes are TRBV7-6 and TRBJ2-7, with TRBD1 as a possible D gene (5 bases). From germline, CDR1 is SGHVS and CDR2 FNYEAQ. The CDR3 totals 15 residues. Trimming pared 2 bases from V and 0 bases from J, leaving 11 bases between. In DNA form, the CDR3 reads TGTGCCAGCAGCTTACTTCAGGGTAGCTCCTACGAGCAGTACTTC. Translated: CASSLLQGSSYEQYF.

This clone occurred a few times. This chain joins TRBV7-9 and TRBJ2-3, with TRBD2 identical over 10 bases. V gave up 2 bases and J gave up 5 bases; unmatched junction bases: 4. The CDR3 contains 15 residues. The germline CDR1 and CDR2 sequences are SEHNR and FQNEAQ (reference sequence). The CDR3 spells CASSLSGGARDTQYF. CDR3 in DNA: TGTGCCAGCAGCTTAAGCGGGGGGGCAAGAGATACGCAGTATTTT.

The rearrangement uses TRBV9 and TRBJ2-3; 9 bases map to TRBD1. The CDR3 covers 14 residues. V lost 4 bases, J lost 4 bases, and 4 bases stayed unmatched. Germline CDR1 and CDR2: SGDLS and YYNGEE. CDR3: CASSRDRASDTQYF. CDR3 nucleotides: TGTGCCAGCAGCCGGGACAGGGCCTCAGATACGCAGTATTTT. The full variable domain, in which reference TRBV9 and TRBJ2-3 provide the parts outside the CDR3, is DSGVTQTPKHLITATGQRVTLRCSPRSGDLSVYWYQQSLDQGLQFLIQYYNGEERAKGNILERFSAQQFPDLHSELNLSSLELGDSALYFCASSRDRASDTQYFGPGTRLTVL.